The 17 T cell receptor beta chains presented below share a single source sample, sequenced in a study of blood T cells in healthy people across ages. For the second PCR, which ran for 7 to 11 cycles, a sample-barcoded 5' primer and a J-beta primer mix were used. TCRdb passed the 5' RACE reads through MiXCR, listing each CDR3 protein once. The sample carries 1.8 million or so distinct CDR3 sequences, around 42% recorded once. The sample consisted of blood. The source of these receptors is a human donor in good health.

This clonotype was counted between two and nine times. The rearrangement uses TRBV9 and TRBJ2-3; D gene uncertain. Germline assignment: CDR1 SGDLS and CDR2 YYNGEE. Between the trimmed V and J ends, which lost 3 bases and 1 base, there was a span of 9 bases. The CDR3 length is 14 residues. The CDR3 loop reads CASSEDFRTDTQYF. In nucleotides, the CDR3 is TGTGCCAGCAGCGAAGACTTCCGCACAGATACGCAGTATTTT.

The V call is TRBV7-9, the J call TRBJ2-7, with TRBD1 matching over 12 bases. Trimming cost V 5 bases and J 5 bases; bases outside gene matches: 7. CDR1 is SEHNR, CDR2 FQNEAQ, per germline (reference sequence). This CDR3 region has 15 residues. CDR3 residues: CASSDTGTGGNEQYF. CDR3 bases: TGTGCCAGCAGCGACACTGGGACAGGGGGCAACGAGCAGTACTTC. Full variable domain (missing parts from reference TRBV7-9 and TRBJ2-7): DTGVSQNPRHKITKRGQNVTFRCDPISEHNRLYWYRQTLGQGPEFLTYFQNEAQLEKSRLLSDRFSAERPKGSFSTLEIQRTEQGDSAMYLCASSDTGTGGNEQYFGPGTRLTVT.

This clonotype was detected only once. This chain joins TRBV28 and TRBJ2-1, with TRBD2 matching 12 bases. The CDR3 spans 15 residues. Germline V gene sequence: CDR1 MDHEN, CDR2 SYDVKM. V trimming: 2 bases; J trimming: 10 bases; junction bases outside the gene matches: 6. The CDR3 DNA is TGTGCCAGCAGTTTACGACTAGCGGGAGTCCAGGAGCAGTTCTTC. As protein: CASSLRLAGVQEQFF.

The chain joins TRBV11-1 to TRBJ2-6, with D unresolved. V lost 5 bases, J lost 2 bases, and 13 bases lay in between. The CDR3 has 16 residues. Looked up from germline, CDR1 is SGHAT and CDR2 is FQDESV (reference sequence). CDR3 sequence reads: CASSGYSRPGANVLTF. CDR3 nucleotides: TGTGCCAGCAGCGGGTACTCAAGGCCTGGGGCCAACGTCCTGACTTTC. Using reference TRBV11-1 and TRBJ2-6 for the parts outside the CDR3, the full variable domain is EAEVAQSPRYKITEKSQAVAFWCDPISGHATLYWYRQILGQGPELLVQFQDESVVDDSQLPKDRFSAERLKGVDSTLKIQPAELGDSAMYLCASSGYSRPGANVLTFGAGSRLTVL.

CDR3 bases: TGTGCCACCAGTGTCCAGGGTACCGGGGAGCTGTTTTTT. This codes for CATSVQGTGELFF. J is TRBJ2-2 and V is TRBV24-1, with a tentative D call TRBD1 (5 bases). Trimming removed 5 bases at V and 5 bases at J, with 8 bases between. There are 13 residues in the CDR3. Germline CDR1 KGHDR, CDR2 SFDVKD.

This clonotype was picked up a small number of times. This chain joins TRBV7-6 and TRBJ2-1, with 7 bases matching TRBD1. The CDR3 loop spans 16 amino acids. Germline assignment: CDR1 SGHVS and CDR2 FNYEAQ. V lost 5 bases to trimming and J lost 2 bases; unmatched junction nucleotides: 9. The CDR3 loop is CASSTRRGQTYNEQFF. The CDR3 DNA reads as TGTGCCAGCAGCACAAGACGGGGACAGACCTACAATGAGCAGTTCTTC. The full variable domain, completed using reference TRBV7-6 and TRBJ2-1, is GAGVSQSPRYKVTKRGQDVALRCDPISGHVSLYWYRQALGQGPEFLTYFNYEAQQDKSGLPNDRFSAERPEGSISTLTIQRTEQRDSAMYRCASSTRRGQTYNEQFFGPGTRLTVL.

In its sample, this clonotype was seen many times. The V and J genes are TRBV10-3 and TRBJ2-1, with TRBD2 matching 12 bases. The germline CDR1 and CDR2 sequences are ENHRY and SYGVKD. V was clipped by 6 bases and J by 1 base; unmatched bases: 10. The CDR3 extends over 18 amino acids. The chain's CDR3 is CAIRSTSGGRASYNEQFF. CDR3 sequence (DNA): TGTGCCATCAGATCGACTAGCGGGGGACGAGCGTCCTACAATGAGCAGTTCTTC.

This clonotype was observed a handful of times. V gene TRBV10-3 combines with J gene TRBJ1-2, with TRBD1 as a possible D gene (6 bases). V dropped 0 bases and J dropped 9 bases, with 20 bases sitting between them. The germline gives CDR1 ENHRY, CDR2 SYGVKD. CDR3 length: 16 amino acids. In DNA form, the CDR3 reads TGTGCCATCAGTGAGTCGTTAGGGGACATATTGTATCGCTACACCTTC. As protein: CAISESLGDILYRYTF.

The rearrangement joins TRBV29-1 to TRBJ2-5, with D perhaps TRBD1 (6 bases). The better agreement between TRBJ2-7 and the DNA end casts doubt on the J call. The CDR3 totals 16 residues. Germline loops: CDR1 SQVTM, CDR2 ANQGSEA. The chain's CDR3 is CSVEVSGWGPNFEQYF. In DNA form, the CDR3 reads TGCAGCGTTGAGGTTTCGGGGTGGGGGCCGAACTTCGAGCAGTACTTC.

This chain joins TRBV6-1 and TRBJ2-2; TRBD1 agrees at 11 bases. The CDR3 totals 14 residues. Germline V gives CDR1 MNHNS, CDR2 SASEGT. Trimming removed 8 bases from V and 7 bases from J; junction bases left unmatched: 6. The CDR3 spells CASAGQGAIGELFF. In DNA, the CDR3 is TGTGCCAGCGCCGGACAGGGGGCGATCGGGGAGCTGTTTTTT.

The V call is TRBV4-1, the J call TRBJ1-5; D is unclear. Trimming pared 0 bases from V and 5 bases from J, leaving 11 bases between. Germline assignment: CDR1 MGHRA and CDR2 YSYEKL. The CDR3 is 15 amino acids. CDR3 sequence: CASSQDMYRDQPQHF. The CDR3, as DNA: TGCGCCAGCAGCCAAGACATGTATAGGGATCAGCCCCAGCATTTT.

The chain couples TRBV10-3 to TRBJ2-5; 9 bases align to TRBD2. Germline lookup yields CDR1 ENHRY and CDR2 SYGVKD. The V and J ends lost 4 bases and 2 bases, in that order; junction bases with no gene match: 5. The CDR3 runs 15 residues. In DNA form, the CDR3 reads TGTGCCATCAGTGTAGGAGCGGGGGGTCAAGAGACCCAGTACTTC. It codes for CAISVGAGGQETQYF.

This clonotype was seen just once. The chain employs TRBV10-3 and TRBJ2-2; D possibly corresponds to TRBD2 (7 bases). The CDR3 totals 15 residues. The V gene's germline CDR1 is ENHRY and CDR2 SYGVKD. Trimming took off 4 bases at V and 3 bases at J, with 12 bases between the two ends. The DNA for the CDR3 is TGTGCCATCAGTGTCGCGGGGGCCTACACCGGGGAGCTGTTTTTT. Residues: CAISVAGAYTGELFF.

The rearrangement uses TRBV7-9 and TRBJ1-2; no firm D call. Per the germline V gene, CDR1 is SEHNR and CDR2 is FQNEAQ (reference sequence). Trimming shortened V by 7 bases and J by 4 bases, and 13 bases separated the two germline ends. The CDR3 runs to 13 residues. DNA for the CDR3: TGTGCCAGCACCCGGGAGGGAACCTATGGCTACACCTTC. Translated, it gives CASTREGTYGYTF.

V gene TRBV2 combines with J gene TRBJ2-7, with TRBD1 identical over 7 bases. The germline CDR1 and CDR2 sequences are SNHLY and FYNNEI. CDR3 length: 13 residues. J gave up 2 bases and V 6 bases, and 4 bases lay outside the gene matches. In DNA, the CDR3 is TGTGCCAGCAGGGGGGACAGTGCCTACGAGCAGTACTTC. Translating gives CASRGDSAYEQYF.

The J gene is TRBJ2-4, the V gene TRBV3-1, with 10 bases identical to TRBD1. The J segment lost 3 bases and the V segment lost 8 bases, leaving 1 base of the junction unmatched. Germline V lookup: CDR1 LGHDT, CDR2 YNNKEL (reference sequence). This CDR3 has 13 amino acids. The chain's CDR3 is CASGDRGKNIQYF. DNA for the CDR3: TGTGCCAGCGGGGACAGGGGCAAAAACATTCAGTACTTC.

This clonotype was counted between two and nine times. At one end the junction does not follow the germline gene, possibly because of a read error. The chain carries TRBV28 and TRBJ2-5; D gene ambiguous. CDR1 is MDHEN, CDR2 SYDVKM, per germline. CDR3 size: 14 residues. For the CDR3, the DNA is TGTGCCAGCAGTTTATTCACAGAACAAGAGACCCTGTACTTC. Translation: CASSLFTEQETLYF.